Sequencing of this TCR beta chain was carried out in a study of blood T cells in healthy people across ages. Primed by a sample-barcoded 5' primer and a J-beta primer mix, a second PCR proceeded for about 6 to 12 cycles. Each CDR3 protein gets one entry after TCRdb re-called the 5' RACE reads with MiXCR. The sample has 700,000 to 850,000 distinct CDR3 sequences, about 34% seen once; the top ten hold 10% to 15%. Points on this clonotype: Its matching antigen is unknown.

V was pared by 3 bases and J by 6 bases, with 7 bases of the junction left unmatched. The CDR3 loop spans 14 amino acids. Findings and limits, study-wide: Because donor CMV status was unknown, expanded clonotype changes were possibly confounded.

Sequencing was performed on blood. The J gene is TRBJ1-1, the V gene TRBV12-3 or TRBV12-4; 7 nucleotides agree with TRBD1. This TCR was sampled from a man between 18 and 29 years old in good health. The CDR3 is CASSFDQGGSEAFF. For the CDR3, the DNA is TGTGCCAGCAGTTTTGACCAGGGGGGTTCTGAAGCTTTCTTT.